This TCR beta chain was sequenced in a study of blood T cell repertoires in COVID-19. Per the germline V gene, CDR1 is MNHEY and CDR2 is SVGEGT. The CDR3 is 15 amino acids. V was cut by 5 bases and J by 2 bases, with 16 bases left in between. The protocol was immunoSEQ multiplex PCR, while the TCRdb copy is restricted to in-frame clones and leaves out a portion. The sample records approximately 230,000 clones, around 90% being singletons. Specimen: peripheral blood. This TCR derives from a man aged 18 to 35 with active or convalescent COVID-19. The chain couples TRBV6-2 or TRBV6-3 to TRBJ2-7, with D maybe TRBD1 (5 bases). CDR3 protein: CASSTGHDRTYEQYF. CDR3 sequence (DNA): TGTGCCAGCAGTACAGGACATGACCGGACCTACGAGCAGTACTTC.